These 27 T cell receptor beta chains originate from one sample sequenced in a study of T cell responses to AZD1222 COVID-19 vaccine. Repertoires were generated with immunoSEQ multiplex PCR, while TCRdb's copy carries only in-frame clones and drops some. The sample includes under 200,000 clones, 91% seen only once; the top ten take less than 2.5%. Sequenced here: peripheral blood, sampled on day 0 of AZD1222 vaccination. The receptors derive from an adult in good health.

The chain has TRBV2 and TRBJ1-1, with 9 positions matching TRBD1. The CDR3 extends over 14 amino acids. Germline V gives CDR1 SNHLY, CDR2 FYNNEI. The V segment lost 5 bases and the J segment 4 bases; nucleotides outside the gene matches: 5. CDR3 protein: CASSPGQGFTEAFF. CDR3 nucleotide sequence: TGTGCCAGCAGTCCGGGACAGGGATTCACTGAAGCTTTCTTT.

The chain is built from TRBV14 and TRBJ2-5; D might be TRBD2 (6 bases). The V end was cut by 4 bases, the J end by 2 bases, with 14 bases between. The CDR3 runs 15 residues. Germline V lookup: CDR1 SGHDN, CDR2 FVKESK. CDR3 in amino acids: CASSRGSGKQETQYF. Written as DNA, the CDR3 is TGTGCCAGCAGCCGGGGTAGCGGTAAACAAGAGACCCAGTACTTC.

The table lists this clone with a count of one. The V and J genes are TRBV19 and TRBJ2-7; 7 bases align to TRBD2. The CDR3 runs 12 residues. The germline gives CDR1 LNHDA, CDR2 SQIVND (reference sequence). V was pared by 5 bases and J by 7 bases, with 5 bases of the junction left unmatched. The CDR3 DNA reads as TGTGCCAGTAGTGCTGGAGCGGGAGAGCAGTACTTC. Amino acid sequence: CASSAGAGEQYF.

Of note for this clone: Other nucleotide sequences from this sample produce the same CDR3. This chain joins TRBV7-2 and TRBJ1-3; no definite D call. CDR1 and CDR2 (germline): SGHTA, FQGNSA. The CDR3 consists of 12 residues. V lost 1 base to trimming and J lost 4 bases, with 2 bases between them. The CDR3 is CASSLGGNTIYF. CDR3 nucleotide sequence: TGTGCCAGCAGCTTAGGAGGAAACACCATATATTTT.

The DNA of the CDR3 is TGCGCCAGCAGCGGGGGACTAGCGATTTCATACGAGCAGTACTTC. Amino acids: CASSGGLAISYEQYF. The chain carries TRBV5-1 and TRBJ2-7; 10 bases match TRBD2. Germline assignment: CDR1 SGHRS and CDR2 YFSETQ. The CDR3 runs to 15 residues. Germline trimming cut 4 bases from V and 4 bases from J; bases unmatched to any gene: 8.

The chain combines TRBV18 with TRBJ1-5; unclear D gene. This CDR3 spans 15 amino acids. Germline-derived CDR1 and CDR2 are KGHSH and LQKENI. V dropped 0 bases and J dropped 4 bases, with 10 bases sitting between them. CDR3 in DNA: TGTGCCAGCTCACCACCGGGCGGGAGAAATCAGCCCCAGCATTTT. Amino acid sequence: CASSPPGGRNQPQHF.

The V and J genes are TRBV18 and TRBJ1-5; D may be TRBD1 (5 bases). CDR1 is KGHSH, CDR2 LQKENI, per germline. The CDR3 length is 15 residues. V gave up 3 bases and J gave up 0 bases, with 9 bases separating them. The DNA of the CDR3 is TGTGCCAGCTCACCGACGACAGATAGCAATCAGCCCCAGCATTTT. Translation: CASSPTTDSNQPQHF. The full variable domain, rest sourced from reference TRBV18 and TRBJ1-5, is NAGVMQNPRHLVRRRGQEARLRCSPMKGHSHVYWYRQLPEEGLKFMVYLQKENIIDESGMPKERFSAEFPKEGPSILRIQQVVRGDSAAYFCASSPTTDSNQPQHFGDGTRLSIL.

The rearrangement links TRBV29-1 to TRBJ1-2, with TRBD1 matching 7 bases. V dropped 2 bases and J dropped 4; count of bases not matched to a gene: 4. The CDR3 has 13 residues. Germline V gene lookup returns CDR1 SQVTM and CDR2 ANQGSEA. The CDR3 DNA reads as TGCAGCGTTGAAAGGGACAGATTCTATGGCTACACCTTC. This encodes CSVERDRFYGYTF.

This sequence joins TRBV5-6 and TRBJ1-4; 9 bases map to TRBD1. Germline V gene sequence: CDR1 SGHDT, CDR2 YYEEEE. V was pared by 4 bases and J by 6 bases, with 7 bases of the junction left unmatched. The CDR3 contains 15 residues. The CDR3 DNA sequence: TGTGCCAGCAGCGGGGGGACAGGGATGTATGAAAAACTGTTTTTT. Amino acids: CASSGGTGMYEKLFF.

Notes on this clone: One end of the junction varies from germline; a read error may be responsible. J is TRBJ1-2 and V is TRBV18; D gene unclear. CDR1 is KGHSH and CDR2 is LQKENI in the germline V gene. This CDR3 is built from 12 residues. The CDR3 is CASSPSSAEVPF. As DNA, the CDR3 is TGTGCCAGCTCACCCTCCAGCGCTGAAGTACCCTTC. Complete variable domain (other parts from reference TRBV18 and TRBJ1-2): NAGVMQNPRHLVRRRGQEARLRCSPMKGHSHVYWYRQLPEEGLKFMVYLQKENIIDESGMPKERFSAEFPKEGPSILRIQQVVRGDSAAYFCASSPSSAEVPFGSGTRLTVV.

The chain has TRBV9 and TRBJ2-7; D gene ambiguous. CDR3 length: 14 residues. Germline V lookup: CDR1 SGDLS, CDR2 YYNGEE. The V end was cut by 0 bases, the J end by 2 bases, with 9 bases between. CDR3 region: CASSVGQYPYEQYF. Here the CDR3 DNA reads TGTGCCAGCAGCGTAGGGCAGTATCCCTACGAGCAGTACTTC. The whole variable domain, remainder taken from reference TRBV9 and TRBJ2-7, is DSGVTQTPKHLITATGQRVTLRCSPRSGDLSVYWYQQSLDQGLQFLIQYYNGEERAKGNILERFSAQQFPDLHSELNLSSLELGDSALYFCASSVGQYPYEQYFGPGTRLTVT.

The chain's CDR3 is CASSPGIPTNEKLFF. In DNA form, the CDR3 reads TGTGCCAGCAGCCCAGGGATCCCAACTAATGAAAAACTGTTTTTT. The V and J genes are TRBV6-5 and TRBJ1-4, with D tentatively TRBD1 (5 bases). The length of the CDR3 is 15 residues. V was cut by 6 bases and J by 0 bases, with 11 bases left in between. The germline CDR1 and CDR2 sequences are MNHEY and SVGAGI.

The chain recombines TRBV18 with TRBJ1-1, with D maybe TRBD1 (6 bases). Germline CDR1 is KGHSH and CDR2 is LQKENI. The CDR3 spans 16 residues. V shed 1 base and J shed 1 base, with 13 bases lying between them. CDR3 coding DNA: TGTGCCAGCTCACCACAACAGGGATTCGGGAACACTGAAGCTTTCTTT. It translates to CASSPQQGFGNTEAFF.

The V call is TRBV7-2, the J call TRBJ1-6, with a weak D call TRBD1 (5 bases). Germline V lookup: CDR1 SGHTA, CDR2 FQGNSA. The ends were cut back, 4 bases at V and 1 base at J, with 14 bases in the middle. The CDR3 sequence is 17 residues long. This chain's CDR3 is CASSSNWRGSYNSPLHF. CDR3 sequence (DNA): TGTGCCAGCAGCTCGAATTGGAGGGGTTCCTATAATTCACCCCTCCACTTT.

The chain combines TRBV5-4 with TRBJ1-6; 8 bases map to TRBD1. The CDR3 runs 14 residues. The ends lost 2 bases at V and 10 bases at J; junction bases unmatched: 5. From germline, CDR1 is SGHNT and CDR2 YYREEE (reference sequence). The CDR3 region is CASSFGQGISPLHF. The CDR3 DNA is TGTGCCAGCAGCTTCGGACAGGGTATATCACCCCTCCACTTT.

This clone has only one observation. V usage is TRBV12-5 and J usage is TRBJ2-3, with D hard to call. Trimming pared 0 bases from V and 2 bases from J, leaving 15 bases between. CDR3 size: 17 residues. Germline assignment: CDR1 LGHNT and CDR2 FRNRAP. The CDR3 sequence is CASGLVGTALNTDTQYF. The CDR3 coding sequence is TGTGCTAGTGGTTTGGTAGGAACAGCGTTAAACACAGATACGCAGTATTTT.

This clone was picked up one time. V gene TRBV28 combines with J gene TRBJ2-7; D possibly matches TRBD1 or TRBD2 (5 bases each). The CDR3 loop spans 12 amino acids. CDR1 and CDR2 (germline): MDHEN, SYDVKM. The ends were cut back, 10 bases at V and 3 bases at J, with 13 bases in the middle. CDR3 loop: CATRDGIYEQYF. Written as DNA, the CDR3 is TGTGCCACCCGGGACGGAATCTACGAGCAGTACTTC.

The V gene is TRBV10-2, the J gene TRBJ1-5; D unclear. Germline CDR1 is WSHSY and CDR2 is SAAADI. The CDR3 covers 16 residues. Trimming left V 6 bases short and J 0 bases short, with 15 bases between. Written as DNA, the CDR3 is TGCGCCAGCAGGGACTTGGGCCAGGATAGCAATCAGCCCCAGCATTTT. Amino acid sequence: CASRDLGQDSNQPQHF.

Only a few counts were recorded for this clone. The chain uses TRBV4-3 and TRBJ2-5; tentatively, D is TRBD1 (5 bases). The germline V gene encodes CDR1 LGHNA and CDR2 YSLEER. The CDR3 is made up of 15 amino acids. V shed 4 bases and J shed 4 bases, with 16 bases lying between them. CDR3 nucleotides: TGCGCCAGCAGCCGAGATCCAGGGCCGAGAGAGACCCAGTACTTC. Its translation is CASSRDPGPRETQYF.

In its sample, this clone was seen once. This chain connects TRBV5-8 to TRBJ2-3; 14 bases match TRBD2. This CDR3 has 16 amino acids. The trim removed 4 bases at V and 3 bases at J, leaving 4 bases unmatched. Germline V gene sequence: CDR1 SGHTS, CDR2 YDEGEE. Here the CDR3 reads CASSPGTSGGTDTQYF. The CDR3 DNA reads as TGTGCCAGCAGCCCCGGGACTAGCGGGGGTACAGATACGCAGTATTTT.

The genes are TRBV10-3 and TRBJ2-7; possibly TRBD1 for D (6 bases). The CDR3 consists of 12 residues. Germline lookup yields CDR1 ENHRY and CDR2 SYGVKD. Trimming left V 4 bases short and J 4 bases short, with 8 bases between. The CDR3 here is CAISAGAYEQYF. CDR3 sequence (DNA): TGTGCCATCAGTGCAGGGGCTTACGAGCAGTACTTC.

The chain couples TRBV3-1 (or the pseudogene TRBV3-2) to TRBJ2-3; D may be TRBD2 (6 bases). CDR3 size: 14 residues. Between the trimmed V and J ends, which lost 4 bases and 5 bases, there was a span of 13 bases. The V gene's germline CDR1 is LGHDT and CDR2 YNNKEL (reference sequence). The CDR3 bases are TGTGCCAGCAGCCCTTGGGGACTCCGAGATACGCAGTATTTT. As protein: CASSPWGLRDTQYF.

V usage is TRBV2 and J usage is TRBJ2-7, with 7 bases fitting TRBD2. In germline, CDR1 is SNHLY, CDR2 FYNNEI. V was pared by 5 bases and J by 8 bases, with 9 bases of the junction left unmatched. This CDR3 has 13 residues. As DNA, the CDR3 is TGTGCCAGCAGTTCCGGCGGCGGGACTAAGCAGTACTTC. Its protein is CASSSGGGTKQYF.

This rearrangement joins TRBV9 to TRBJ1-3; D call uncertain. V shed 0 bases and J shed 2 bases, with 9 bases lying between them. Germline V gives CDR1 SGDLS, CDR2 YYNGEE. There are 15 residues in the CDR3. The CDR3 region has the DNA TGTGCCAGCAGCGTAGGCCTAGGGACTGGAAACACCATATATTTT. Translated: CASSVGLGTGNTIYF.

The CDR3 sequence is CAWSVSIGNTIYF. In DNA form, the CDR3 reads TGTGCCTGGAGTGTTAGCATTGGAAACACCATATATTTT. The chain couples TRBV30 to TRBJ1-3, with D uncertain. The CDR3 extends over 13 amino acids. CDR1 and CDR2 (germline): GTSNPN, SVGIG (reference sequence). V was clipped by 0 bases and J by 3 bases, with 6 bases between them.

The chain joins TRBV18 to TRBJ1-2; a possible D gene is TRBD1 (6 bases). V was clipped by 2 bases and J by 4 bases, with 17 bases between them. CDR1 is KGHSH, CDR2 LQKENI, per germline. The CDR3 runs to 16 residues. Written as DNA, the CDR3 is TGTGCCAGCTCACCAAACCAGTGGGGGGACACCTATGGCTACACCTTC. This gives the protein CASSPNQWGDTYGYTF.

Only one count was recorded for this clone. This chain connects TRBV28 to TRBJ1-5; possibly TRBD1 for D (6 bases). This CDR3 is built from 14 residues. Trimming removed 3 bases at V and 6 bases at J, with 12 bases between. Germline CDR1 is MDHEN and CDR2 is SYDVKM. CDR3 residues: CASSLRGAAQPQHF. DNA for the CDR3: TGTGCCAGCAGTTTGCGGGGGGCCGCTCAGCCCCAGCATTTT.